The 28 T cell receptor beta chains presented below share a single source sample, sequenced in a study of T-cell reconstitution after alpha-beta-depleted transplantation in children. Unique molecular identifiers tagged the TCRbeta library. MiXCR, run by TCRdb on the PCR reads, gives a single entry per CDR3 protein. The sample lists 330,000 or so distinct CDR3 sequences, roughly a tenth occurring once. This specimen consisted of PBMCs, obtained before TCRalphabeta/CD19-depleted stem cell transplant. The receptors stem from a boy younger than two with acute myeloid leukemia, due to receive a stem cell transplant.

This clonotype was seen many times. CDR3 loop: CASSLARHTQYF. DNA for the CDR3: TGTGCCAGCAGTTTAGCAAGGCATACGCAGTATTTT. The chain links TRBV12-3 or TRBV12-4 to TRBJ2-3; no firm D call. Deletions cut 0 bases from V and 7 bases from J, with 5 bases between. The CDR3 totals 12 residues.

In this sample, this clonotype turned up many times. J is TRBJ2-3 and V is TRBV6-4; 7 bases line up with TRBD2. Germline trimming cut 2 bases from V and 0 bases from J; bases unmatched to any gene: 5. CDR3 length: 16 amino acids. Germline values: CDR1 MRHNA, CDR2 SNTAGT. CDR3 nucleotide sequence: TGTGCCAGCAGTGACGTGGGCGGGAGAAGCACAGATACGCAGTATTTT. This translates into CASSDVGGRSTDTQYF.

This clonotype has only a few counts. The CDR3 sequence is CASSFLGQGTSYGYTF. The CDR3, as DNA: TGTGCCAGCAGTTTCCTTGGACAGGGGACTTCCTATGGCTACACCTTC. The rearrangement links TRBV12-3 or TRBV12-4 to TRBJ1-2, with 9 bases aligning to TRBD1. The CDR3 is 16 residues long. Losses at the gene ends were 3 bases for V and 4 bases for J; bases not matched to a gene: 9.

The chain links TRBV13 to TRBJ2-3; D ambiguous. Germline V gene data show CDR1 as PRHDT and CDR2 as FYEKMQ (reference sequence). V lost 10 bases and J 5 bases, leaving 10 bases between the germline ends. There are 11 residues in the CDR3. CDR3 DNA: TGTGCCACCCGCGGAGAAGATACGCAGTATTTT. Translation: CATRGEDTQYF.

There are a few counts of this clonotype. This chain joins TRBV9 and TRBJ2-7, with 9 bases aligning to TRBD2. From germline, CDR1 is SGDLS and CDR2 YYNGEE. The trim removed 2 bases at V and 0 bases at J, leaving 3 bases unmatched. This CDR3 is 15 amino acids long. CDR3 sequence (DNA): TGTGCCAGCAGCGTGAGCGGGGGGCTCTCCTACGAGCAGTACTTC. This sequence encodes CASSVSGGLSYEQYF. Using reference TRBV9 and TRBJ2-7 for the parts outside the CDR3, the full variable domain is DSGVTQTPKHLITATGQRVTLRCSPRSGDLSVYWYQQSLDQGLQFLIQYYNGEERAKGNILERFSAQQFPDLHSELNLSSLELGDSALYFCASSVSGGLSYEQYFGPGTRLTVT.

This clonotype was seen many times. Here the CDR3 DNA reads TGTGCCAGCAGTTACGCCCAGGAGCAGTTCTTC. This sequence encodes CASSYAQEQFF. The J gene is TRBJ2-1, the V gene TRBV6-2 or TRBV6-3; D is uncertain. The V gene's germline CDR1 is MNHEY and CDR2 SVGEGT. This CDR3 is 11 amino acids long. V lost 2 bases and J 10 bases, leaving 6 bases between the germline ends.

The chain employs TRBV29-1 and TRBJ1-2; the match to TRBD1 covers 9 bases. CDR3 size: 14 residues. CDR1 is SQVTM and CDR2 is ANQGSEA in the germline V gene. V gave up 4 bases and J gave up 0 bases; unmatched junction bases: 3. CDR3 residues: CSVGGQGTNYGYTF. CDR3 coding DNA: TGCAGCGTTGGGGGACAGGGTACTAACTATGGCTACACCTTC.

This clonotype has at least ten counts. The rearrangement uses TRBV20-1 and TRBJ2-6; no definite D call. V lost 0 bases and J lost 0, with 12 bases in between. The germline CDR1 and CDR2 sequences are DFQATT and SNEGSKA (reference sequence). The CDR3 contains 17 residues. The CDR3 DNA sequence: TGCAGTGCTAGAGATGTCACAGCCAGCTCTGGGGCCAACGTCCTGACTTTC. Protein sequence: CSARDVTASSGANVLTF.

This clonotype was counted many times. The chain links TRBV6-2 or TRBV6-3 to TRBJ2-5; D is tentatively TRBD1 or TRBD2 (5 bases each). This CDR3 region has 14 residues. CDR1 is MNHEY and CDR2 is SVGEGT in the germline V gene. V was cut by 4 bases and J by 4 bases, with 13 bases left in between. The chain's CDR3 is CASSLRGASETQYF. DNA for the CDR3: TGTGCCAGCAGTTTACGGGGCGCCTCAGAGACCCAGTACTTC.

Many counts were recorded for this clonotype. This chain connects TRBV20-1 to TRBJ2-3, with TRBD1 matching over 8 bases. This CDR3 has 14 residues. Germline assignment: CDR1 DFQATT and CDR2 SNEGSKA (reference sequence). J gave up 6 bases and V 2 bases, and 7 bases lay outside the gene matches. CDR3 sequence reads: CSARRAGDRDTQYF. In nucleotides, the CDR3 is TGCAGTGCTAGACGGGCAGGGGACAGGGATACGCAGTATTTT.

Many counts were recorded for this clonotype. V is TRBV28 and J is TRBJ1-5, with D unresolved. The length of the CDR3 is 13 residues. Germline CDR1 and CDR2: MDHEN and SYDVKM. Trimming pared 4 bases from V and 4 bases from J, leaving 8 bases between. As DNA, the CDR3 is TGTGCCAGCAGTTCTCTCCGAAATCAGCCCCAGCATTTT. This codes for CASSSLRNQPQHF.

CDR3: CASSLLAGKHYEQYF. The CDR3 bases are TGTGCCAGCAGTTTATTAGCGGGGAAGCATTACGAGCAGTACTTC. This chain connects TRBV28 to TRBJ2-7, with 8 bases that match TRBD2. CDR1 MDHEN and CDR2 SYDVKM come from the germline V gene. This CDR3 is 15 amino acids long. V trimming: 1 base; J trimming: 4 bases; junction bases outside the gene matches: 6.

This clonotype was recorded many times. The chain uses TRBV4-2 and TRBJ2-1, with D perhaps given as TRBD1 or TRBD2 (5 bases each). Trimming removed 4 bases at V and 7 bases at J, with 11 bases between. This CDR3 region has 13 residues. Germline CDR1 LGHNA, CDR2 YNFKEQ. This chain's CDR3 is CASSPPGPNEQFF. DNA for the CDR3: TGTGCCAGCAGCCCACCGGGGCCTAATGAGCAGTTCTTC.

This clonotype occurred many times. The chain employs TRBV29-1 and TRBJ2-1; D call uncertain. Trimming shortened V by 5 bases and J by 5 bases, and 7 bases separated the two germline ends. Per the germline V gene, CDR1 is SQVTM and CDR2 is ANQGSEA. The CDR3 is 11 residues long. The CDR3 coding sequence is TGCAGCGTTCAGTACCACAATGAGCAGTTCTTC. It encodes CSVQYHNEQFF.

This clonotype was counted at least ten times. The J gene is TRBJ2-1, the V gene TRBV27, with TRBD2 matching 10 bases. Germline V gene sequence: CDR1 MNHEY, CDR2 SMNVEV (reference sequence). CDR3 length: 16 amino acids. The trim removed 2 bases at V and 9 bases at J, leaving 10 bases unmatched. The CDR3 here is CASSLTSGRARVEQFF. CDR3 nucleotides: TGTGCCAGCAGTTTAACCAGCGGGAGGGCCAGGGTTGAGCAGTTCTTC.

This clonotype was counted at least ten times. This chain links TRBV20-1 with TRBJ2-7; no definite D call. In germline, CDR1 is DFQATT, CDR2 SNEGSKA (reference sequence). This CDR3 comprises 12 residues. V was trimmed by 6 bases and J by 2 bases, leaving 11 bases between them. The CDR3 region has the DNA TGCAGTGCCAGGAAGCCACCCTACGAGCAGTACTTC. Translating gives CSARKPPYEQYF.

This clonotype was counted ten times or more. CDR3 bases: TGCAGTGCTAGAGTTAGGCACTACGAGCAGTACTTC. Its protein product is CSARVRHYEQYF. This chain joins TRBV20-1 and TRBJ2-7; D uncertain. Trimming took off 1 base at V and 3 bases at J, with 7 bases between the two ends. Germline V gene lookup returns CDR1 DFQATT and CDR2 SNEGSKA (reference sequence). The CDR3 is made up of 12 amino acids.

This clonotype occurred a few times. This chain connects TRBV29-1 to TRBJ2-7; D is perhaps TRBD1 (5 bases). Deletions cut 6 bases from V and 0 bases from J, with 15 bases between. The CDR3 has 14 amino acids. Germline V gene sequence: CDR1 SQVTM, CDR2 ANQGSEA. The CDR3 DNA is TGCAGCGTCGTAGCAGGGATAAGCTCCTACGAGCAGTACTTC. As protein: CSVVAGISSYEQYF.

This clonotype was seen ten or more times. The rearrangement uses TRBV20-1 and TRBJ2-7; no reliable D call. The CDR3 spans 13 residues. V was pared by 6 bases and J by 6 bases, with 18 bases between. Germline V lookup: CDR1 DFQATT, CDR2 SNEGSKA (reference sequence). The CDR3 region is CSAKRPQRPEQYF. CDR3 in DNA: TGCAGTGCCAAGCGACCCCAAAGGCCCGAGCAGTACTTC.

This clonotype was seen ten or more times. The genes are TRBV12-3 or TRBV12-4 and TRBJ2-7; the match to TRBD2 covers 8 bases. With 5 bases clipped from V and 0 bases from J, the junction kept 3 bases outside the gene matches. This CDR3 contains 14 residues. This chain's CDR3 is CASSPGLVSYEQYF. CDR3 coding DNA: TGTGCCAGCAGTCCGGGACTAGTCTCCTACGAGCAGTACTTC.

This clonotype was found many times. This chain links TRBV12-3 or TRBV12-4 with TRBJ1-3; no definite D call. V was pared by 8 bases and J by 0 bases, with 11 bases between. The CDR3 length is 14 residues. DNA of the CDR3: TGTGCCAGCTCCGGACTGTTCTCTGGAAACACCATATATTTT. This sequence encodes CASSGLFSGNTIYF.

The rearrangement links TRBV28 to TRBJ2-1, with 8 bases fitting TRBD2. Trimming removed 7 bases from V and 4 bases from J; junction bases left unmatched: 12. CDR3 length equals 16 residues. Looked up from germline, CDR1 is MDHEN and CDR2 is SYDVKM. The CDR3 DNA is TGTGCCAGCAACCTATCAGCGGGAGTGAAGTACAATGAGCAGTTCTTC. Protein: CASNLSAGVKYNEQFF.

In this sample, this clonotype turned up many times. The rearrangement uses TRBV20-1 and TRBJ1-6; D call uncertain. The CDR3 extends over 12 amino acids. CDR1 is DFQATT, CDR2 SNEGSKA, per germline (reference sequence). V was trimmed by 2 bases and J by 10 bases, leaving 9 bases between them. The CDR3 sequence: CSARKGYSPLHF. In DNA form, the CDR3 reads TGCAGTGCTAGAAAGGGTTACTCACCCCTCCACTTT.

This clonotype has at least ten counts. V gene TRBV28 combines with J gene TRBJ2-6; D might be TRBD1 (6 bases). Trimming took off 10 bases at V and 0 bases at J, with 13 bases between the two ends. The CDR3 extends over 15 amino acids. CDR1 and CDR2 (germline): MDHEN, SYDVKM. The CDR3 nucleotides are TGTGCCACTCGGACAGCCAGCTCTGGGGCCAACGTCCTGACTTTC. Protein product: CATRTASSGANVLTF. Complete variable domain (other parts from reference TRBV28 and TRBJ2-6): DVKVTQSSRYLVKRTGEKVFLECVQDMDHENMFWYRQDPGLGLRLIYFSYDVKMKEKGDIPEGYSVSREKKERFSLILESASTNQTSMYLCATRTASSGANVLTFGAGSRLTVL.

This clonotype was seen at least ten times. The rearrangement joins TRBV5-1 to TRBJ2-7; D remains ambiguous. Looked up from germline, CDR1 is SGHRS and CDR2 is YFSETQ. The V gene lost 2 bases and the J gene lost 1 base, with 7 bases spanning the gap. This CDR3 is 13 amino acids long. The CDR3 sequence: CASSFGVSYEQYF. In DNA, the CDR3 is TGCGCCAGCAGCTTTGGGGTTTCCTACGAGCAGTACTTC.

V and J are TRBV28 and TRBJ2-7; 8 nucleotides agree with TRBD1. This CDR3 spans 17 amino acids. V was clipped by 2 bases and J by 0 bases; unmatched bases: 9. The germline V gene encodes CDR1 MDHEN and CDR2 SYDVKM. The CDR3 DNA follows: TGTGCCAGCAGTTTAGAAACTTCAGGGGGCTCCTCCTACGAGCAGTACTTC. As protein: CASSLETSGGSSYEQYF.

The V and J genes are TRBV19 and TRBJ2-1, with 12 positions matching TRBD2. Germline lookup yields CDR1 LNHDA and CDR2 SQIVND (reference sequence). Trimming removed 4 bases from V and 5 bases from J; junction bases left unmatched: 3. CDR3 length: 15 amino acids. This CDR3 is CASSTRTSGNNEQFF. DNA of the CDR3: TGTGCCAGTAGTACCCGGACTAGCGGGAACAATGAGCAGTTCTTC.

The sample holds many counts of this clonotype. The chain joins TRBV12-3 or TRBV12-4 to TRBJ1-2; maybe TRBD1 (6 bases). V lost 3 bases and J lost 8, with 13 bases in between. The CDR3 totals 13 residues. CDR3 bases: TGTGCCAGCAGTTTTGTGGGGGCGAACGGCTACACCTTC. This sequence encodes CASSFVGANGYTF.